What follows are 22 T cell receptor beta chains derived from one specimen sequenced in a study of regulatory T cells in long-lasting Graves disease. The time point denotes: newly diagnosed GD, antithyroid drugs for less than 3 months. There was RNA extracted from PBMCs, and the TCR library was made from it. Combining iRepertoire HTBI primers with Arm-PCR of CDR3 regions, the authors built TCR beta libraries. MiXCR, run by TCRdb on the multiplex PCR reads, gives a single entry per CDR3 protein. Of about 220,000 distinct CDR3 sequences listed, roughly a fifth are singletons. The sample also formed part of further work on T cells in Graves' hyperthyroidism and ophthalmopathy.

Sequences were derived from peripheral blood mononuclear cells (PBMCs), sampled at new diagnosis, from a patient treated with antithyroid drugs. The source is a woman aged 25 to 39 with Graves disease.

This clonotype has ten or more counts. V is TRBV10-3 and J is TRBJ2-7, with TRBD1 matching 9 bases. J lost 5 bases, V lost 11 bases, and 13 bases had no gene match. Germline CDR1 reads ENHRY; CDR2 reads SYGVKD. The CDR3 contains 14 residues. CDR3 amino acids: CALGEQGAPHEQYF. The CDR3 bases are TGTGCCCTAGGGGAACAGGGGGCCCCCCACGAGCAGTACTTC.

The table lists this clonotype with a few counts. This rearrangement joins TRBV5-1 to TRBJ2-5; D remains ambiguous. The CDR3 sequence is 14 residues long. V dropped 1 base and J dropped 0 bases, with 7 bases sitting between them. The germline gives CDR1 SGHRS, CDR2 YFSETQ. The CDR3, as DNA: TGCGCCAGCAGCTTGAAAGGGTACCAAGAGACCCAGTACTTC. Its translation is CASSLKGYQETQYF.

A note on this clonotype: A much larger clone differs by one base, so this may be a read error. The conserved final phenylalanine or tryptophan is absent from the CDR3, which likely points to a read error. The chain employs TRBV28 and TRBJ1-1, with D unresolved. This CDR3 has 10 amino acids. Germline-derived CDR1 and CDR2 are MDHEN and SYDVKM. The CDR3, as DNA: TGTGCCAGCAGTCACACTGAGGCTTTCCTT. Translating gives CASSHTEAFL.

This clonotype showed up many times. The chain recombines TRBV2 with TRBJ2-3; the D gene is possibly TRBD1 (5 bases). The assigned J gene may be wrong: the sequence end matches TRBJ2-5 better. The CDR3 totals 13 residues. CDR1 is SNHLY and CDR2 is FYNNEI in the germline V gene. The CDR3 region has the DNA TGTGCCAGCAGTGAGAGACAGAGAGAGACCCAGTACTTC. Translating gives CASSERQRETQYF.

This clonotype was detected ten times or more. The CDR3 loop reads CASSESNTRGYTF. In DNA form, the CDR3 reads TGTGCCAGCAGTGAATCCAACACGCGAGGCTACACCTTC. J is TRBJ1-2 and V is TRBV2; unclear D gene. The CDR3 loop spans 13 amino acids. The germline V gene encodes CDR1 SNHLY and CDR2 FYNNEI. V lost 2 bases to trimming and J lost 8 bases, with 12 bases between them.

By share, this clonotype ranks as medium-sized. This chain uses TRBV27 with TRBJ1-1; tentative D call: TRBD1 (5 bases). V lost 5 bases, J lost 0 bases, and 13 bases lay in between. The CDR3 runs 15 residues. Germline V lookup: CDR1 MNHEY, CDR2 SMNVEV (reference sequence). CDR3 sequence: CASSTYRNMNTEAFF. CDR3 sequence (DNA): TGTGCCAGCAGTACATACAGGAACATGAACACTGAAGCTTTCTTT.

For this clonotype: A much larger clone lies a single base off, so this may be a read error. The J gene is TRBJ2-3, the V gene TRBV10-3; D is unclear. Looked up from germline, CDR1 is ENHRY and CDR2 is SYGVKD. With 1 base removed from V and 4 bases from J, the gap between germline ends came to 12 bases. This CDR3 has 15 residues. In DNA form, the CDR3 reads TGTGCCATCAGTGAGTTTTCGACCCCGTCAGATACGCAGTATTTT. It specifies CAISEFSTPSDTQYF.

Regarding this clonotype: Being one base from a much bigger clone, this may be a read error. This chain connects TRBV28 to TRBJ2-5; 9 bases are a match to TRBD2. Matching the DNA end better, TRBJ2-1 makes the J call doubtful. The CDR3 length is 14 residues. The germline V gene has CDR1 MDHEN and CDR2 SYDVKM. This CDR3 reads CASRQPGLAHEQFF. CDR3 bases: TGTGCCAGCAGACAGCCGGGACTAGCCCATGAGCAGTTCTTC.

The rearrangement joins TRBV28 to TRBJ2-3; maybe TRBD1 (5 bases). V lost 3 bases and J 6 bases, leaving 16 bases between the germline ends. The CDR3 is 15 residues long. CDR1 is MDHEN and CDR2 is SYDVKM in the germline V gene. The CDR3 DNA follows: TGTGCCAGCAGTTTGGGGCAGTTGGGGTTCGATACGCAGTATTTT. Translation gives CASSLGQLGFDTQYF. The variable domain in full, completed from reference TRBV28 and TRBJ2-3, reads DVKVTQSSRYLVKRTGEKVFLECVQDMDHENMFWYRQDPGLGLRLIYFSYDVKMKEKGDIPEGYSVSREKKERFSLILESASTNQTSMYLCASSLGQLGFDTQYFGPGTRLTVL.

Only a few counts were recorded for this clonotype. The chain uses TRBV4-1 and TRBJ1-1, with D perhaps TRBD1 (6 bases). This CDR3 is 14 amino acids long. The germline V gene encodes CDR1 MGHRA and CDR2 YSYEKL. V lost 6 bases and J lost 4, with 15 bases in between. The CDR3 here is CASRIERGGTEAFF. In DNA form, the CDR3 reads TGCGCCAGCAGAATCGAGCGAGGGGGCACTGAAGCTTTCTTT.

In regard to this clonotype: Because it lacks the conserved phenylalanine or tryptophan at the end, this CDR3 is likely a read error. The V call is TRBV19, the J call TRBJ1-5; 8 bases map to TRBD1. Unmatched junction bases numbered 5, after V lost 3 bases and J lost 7 bases. CDR3 size: 14 residues. Germline V gene data show CDR1 as LNHDA and CDR2 as SQIVND (reference sequence). The CDR3 protein is CASSMDRVDQPQHL. The CDR3 nucleotides read TGTGCCAGTAGTATGGACAGGGTCGACCAGCCCCAGCATCTT.

Many counts were recorded for this clonotype. The V and J genes are TRBV10-2 and TRBJ2-7; no definite D call. Germline CDR1 reads WSHSY; CDR2 reads SAAADI. There are 13 residues in the CDR3. The ends were cut back, 6 bases at V and 2 bases at J, with 11 bases in the middle. The CDR3 is CASSRDSAYEQYF. For the CDR3, the DNA is TGCGCCAGCAGCAGAGACTCAGCCTACGAGCAGTACTTC.

J is TRBJ1-1 and V is TRBV2; the D is unclear. The CDR3 loop spans 15 amino acids. Between the trimmed V and J ends, which lost 4 bases and 0 bases, there was a span of 12 bases. Per germline, CDR1 SNHLY and CDR2 FYNNEI. CDR3 DNA: TGTGCCAGCAGTGGAACAAGGACGGTGAACACTGAAGCTTTCTTT. Translated, it gives CASSGTRTVNTEAFF. The complete variable domain, with remaining parts taken from reference TRBV2 and TRBJ1-1, reads EPEVTQTPSHQVTQMGQEVILRCVPISNHLYFYWYRQILGQKVEFLVSFYNNEISEKSEIFDDQFSVERPDGSNFTLKIRSTKLEDSAMYFCASSGTRTVNTEAFFGQGTRLTVV.

This clonotype has ten or more counts. The gene calls are TRBV10-3 and TRBJ1-2; possibly TRBD1 for D (5 bases). V dropped 2 bases and J dropped 8 bases, with 21 bases sitting between them. The CDR3 runs 16 residues. Looked up from germline, CDR1 is ENHRY and CDR2 is SYGVKD. The CDR3 nucleotides are TGTGCCATCAGTGAGCTTGGGGGAAGACTCCCGGGAGGCTACACCTTC. The encoded protein is CAISELGGRLPGGYTF.

This clonotype was observed many times. This chain connects TRBV28 to TRBJ1-1; 8 bases match TRBD1. V was clipped by 5 bases and J by 6 bases; unmatched bases: 2. Germline values: CDR1 MDHEN, CDR2 SYDVKM. The CDR3 loop spans 12 amino acids. CDR3 region: CASSADRAEAFF. Written as DNA, the CDR3 is TGTGCCAGCAGTGCGGACAGGGCTGAAGCTTTCTTT.

The genes are TRBV25-1 and TRBJ2-3; 10 bases line up with TRBD2. The CDR3 covers 16 residues. V was pared by 2 bases and J by 4 bases, with 6 bases of the junction left unmatched. Germline V gene sequence: CDR1 MGHDK, CDR2 SYGVNS. The CDR3 here is CASSESLTSGADTQYF. In nucleotides, the CDR3 is TGTGCCAGCAGTGAAAGCCTTACTAGCGGGGCAGATACGCAGTATTTT.

The rearrangement links TRBV18 to TRBJ2-5; no reliable D call. The germline CDR1 and CDR2 sequences are KGHSH and LQKENI. The CDR3 spans 13 residues. V shed 2 bases and J shed 3 bases, with 7 bases lying between them. The CDR3 bases are TGTGCCAGCTCACCAGGGCTCAAAGAGACCCAGTACTTC. Translated: CASSPGLKETQYF.

This clonotype showed up many times. The V call is TRBV30, the J call TRBJ1-2; no clear D. The CDR3 extends over 14 amino acids. Trimming removed 2 bases at V and 8 bases at J, with 18 bases between. The germline V gene has CDR1 GTSNPN and CDR2 SVGIG (reference sequence). CDR3 sequence (DNA): TGTGCCTGGAGTCTAGACCTGACAAATGCGGGCTACACCTTC. It codes for CAWSLDLTNAGYTF.

As for this clonotype: This sequence is one base from a far larger clone and is likely a read error. Given the absence of the conserved phenylalanine or tryptophan at the CDR3 end, a read error is likely. This chain uses TRBV11-2 with TRBJ1-4; D call uncertain. V gave up 1 base and J gave up 4 bases, with 4 bases separating them. This CDR3 region has 13 residues. CDR1 SGHAT and CDR2 FQNNGV come from the germline V gene. The CDR3 coding sequence is TGTGCCAGCAGCTTAGCGATTAATGAAAAACTGTTTTTA. It codes for CASSLAINEKLFL.

Only a few counts were recorded for this clonotype. The CDR3 sequence: CASSAEGARVTEAFF. CDR3 sequence (DNA): TGTGCCAGCAGCGCAGAGGGGGCTCGTGTCACTGAAGCTTTCTTT. The chain recombines TRBV9 with TRBJ1-1, with 7 bases identical to TRBD1. Trimming cost V 3 bases and J 4 bases; bases outside gene matches: 9. Germline V CDR1 and CDR2: SGDLS, YYNGEE. The CDR3 is 15 residues long.

This clonotype was counted ten times or more. The CDR3 protein is CASSLAGVGELFF. The CDR3 bases are TGCGCCAGCAGCCTAGCTGGCGTCGGGGAGCTGTTTTTT. The chain combines TRBV5-1 with TRBJ2-2; the D gene is possibly TRBD2 (5 bases). V was pared by 4 bases and J by 7 bases, with 11 bases between. The CDR3 is 13 residues long. The germline CDR1 and CDR2 sequences are SGHRS and YFSETQ.

In this sample, this clonotype turned up many times. The genes are TRBV2 and TRBJ1-6, with D possibly matching TRBD1 (5 bases). Germline assignment: CDR1 SNHLY and CDR2 FYNNEI. The CDR3 is 16 amino acids. Trimming pared 4 bases from V and 0 bases from J, leaving 10 bases between. The chain's CDR3 is CASSARQSSYNSPLHF. DNA for the CDR3: TGTGCCAGCAGTGCTAGACAGAGCTCCTATAATTCACCCCTCCACTTT.